Following are 21 T cell receptor beta chains from one sample sequenced in a study of blood T cell repertoires in COVID-19. Libraries were prepared by immunoSEQ multiplex PCR; TCRdb keeps only in-frame clonotypes and omits some of them. Here the sample spans around 250,000 clones, 75% to 90% being singletons. The sequenced material came from PBMCs or T cells enriched from blood (not recorded which). The receptor set was obtained from a middle-aged woman who had been exposed to COVID-19.

This clone was observed a handful of times. The chain joins TRBV7-2 to TRBJ1-3; 7 nucleotides match TRBD1. This CDR3 spans 15 amino acids. Germline lookup yields CDR1 SGHTA and CDR2 FQGNSA. The junction had 0 bases not matched to a gene; V was cut back by 1 base and J by 0 bases. CDR3 bases: TGTGCCAGCAGCTTAGACAGGGGCTCTGGAAACACCATATATTTT. It translates to CASSLDRGSGNTIYF.

Only one count was recorded for this clone. The gene calls are TRBV10-3 and TRBJ1-1; no definite D call. Per germline, CDR1 ENHRY and CDR2 SYGVKD. Trimming left V 3 bases short and J 1 base short, with 15 bases between. CDR3 length: 16 residues. The CDR3 region has the DNA TGTGCCATCAGTGACCATCTAGGACTTTGGAACACTGAAGCTTTCTTT. This encodes CAISDHLGLWNTEAFF.

This clone was seen a few times. The CDR3 here is CASSVTGDRPEAFF. CDR3 DNA sequence: TGTGCCAGCAGCGTGACAGGGGATAGGCCTGAAGCTTTCTTT. The chain uses TRBV9 and TRBJ1-1; TRBD1 aligns across 8 bases. The ends lost 2 bases at V and 6 bases at J; junction bases unmatched: 6. The V gene's germline CDR1 is SGDLS and CDR2 YYNGEE. This CDR3 region has 14 residues.

The chain uses TRBV20-1 and TRBJ2-7; a weak D match, TRBD1 (6 bases). The CDR3 sequence is 11 residues long. Trimming stripped 7 bases from V and 5 bases from J, with 12 bases between. Germline values: CDR1 DFQATT, CDR2 SNEGSKA (reference sequence). The CDR3 spells CSVAPGDEQYV. CDR3 sequence (DNA): TGCAGTGTCGCCCCAGGGGACGAGCAGTACGTC.

Here the CDR3 DNA reads TGTGCCAGCAGCACAACCGGGACTAGCGATTACGAGCAGTACGTC. This gives the protein CASSTTGTSDYEQYV. The chain employs TRBV13 and TRBJ2-7; 10 nucleotides align to TRBD2. V was pared by 5 bases and J by 4 bases, with 8 bases of the junction left unmatched. The germline V gene encodes CDR1 PRHDT and CDR2 FYEKMQ (reference sequence). The CDR3 extends over 15 amino acids.

V usage is TRBV6-5 and J usage is TRBJ2-7, with a tentative D call TRBD2 (5 bases). With 0 bases removed from V and 5 bases from J, the gap between germline ends came to 8 bases. CDR3 length equals 13 residues. CDR1 MNHEY and CDR2 SVGAGI come from the germline V gene. CDR3 in amino acids: CASSYSMGDEQYF. The CDR3 region has the DNA TGTGCCAGCAGTTACTCGATGGGAGACGAGCAGTACTTC.

The chain recombines TRBV9 with TRBJ2-2; TRBD2 matches 8 bases. The CDR3 covers 18 residues. V lost 7 bases and J lost 0; bases outside the gene matches: 14. Per germline, CDR1 SGDLS and CDR2 YYNGEE. The DNA of the CDR3 is TGTGCCAGCGGGACTAGTAGGGACCACCCCGCGAACACCGGGGAGCTGTTTTTT. As protein: CASGTSRDHPANTGELFF.

This sequence joins TRBV11-3 and TRBJ2-7; 10 nucleotides agree with TRBD1. CDR1 is SGHNT, CDR2 YENEEA, per germline. The CDR3 extends over 13 amino acids. V shed 5 bases and J 6 bases; nucleotides not matched to a gene: 4. The CDR3 DNA reads as TGTGCCAGCAGCCAAGGGACAGGGGCCGAGCAGTACGTC. This gives the protein CASSQGTGAEQYV.

The CDR3 DNA is TGTGCCACGTTTCTAGCGGGGATTTACAATGAGCAGTTCTTC. This sequence encodes CATFLAGIYNEQFF. This rearrangement joins TRBV30 to TRBJ2-1; TRBD2 agrees at 9 bases. Germline CDR1 reads GTSNPN; CDR2 reads SVGIG (reference sequence). The CDR3 runs 14 residues. After removal of 8 bases from V and 4 bases from J, the junction contained 9 bases not matched to a gene. Supplemented by reference TRBV30 and TRBJ2-1, the full variable domain reads SQTIHQWPATLVQPVGSPLSLECTVEGTSNPNLYWYRQAAGRGLQLLFYSVGIGQISSEVPQNLSASRPQDRQFILSSKKLLLSDSGFYLCATFLAGIYNEQFFGPGTRLTVL.

This sequence joins TRBV5-1 and TRBJ1-6; maybe TRBD1 (6 bases). Germline CDR1 and CDR2: SGHRS and YFSETQ. The CDR3 covers 15 residues. The germline V and J ends were trimmed by 0 bases and 7 bases, with 11 bases remaining between them. The CDR3 sequence is CASSLDGGLNSPLHF. The CDR3 region has the DNA TGCGCCAGCAGCTTGGATGGGGGCCTCAATTCACCCCTCCACTTT.

This rearrangement joins TRBV28 to TRBJ2-5, with D maybe TRBD2 (6 bases). The CDR3 has 16 residues. V was trimmed by 8 bases and J by 3 bases, leaving 22 bases between them. Germline loops: CDR1 MDHEN, CDR2 SYDVKM. CDR3 region: CASLPNSLASKETQYF. CDR3 in DNA: TGTGCCAGCCTCCCCAATTCGCTAGCGTCGAAAGAGACCCAGTACTTC.

This sequence joins TRBV5-1 and TRBJ1-2, with D possibly matching TRBD1 (5 bases). CDR3 length: 13 amino acids. The germline gives CDR1 SGHRS, CDR2 YFSETQ. V lost 1 base to trimming and J lost 3 bases, with 7 bases between them. The CDR3 is CASSLTRDYGYTF. The DNA of the CDR3 is TGCGCCAGCAGCTTGACCAGGGACTATGGCTACACCTTC.

CDR3 DNA sequence: TGTGCCAGTATCAGCAGGGACTGGGGCAACACTGAAGCTTTCTTT. It encodes CASISRDWGNTEAFF. The chain carries TRBV19 and TRBJ1-1; tentative D call: TRBD1 (5 bases). The V and J ends lost 7 bases and 2 bases respectively, with 17 bases between them. Germline V gives CDR1 LNHDA, CDR2 SQIVND (reference sequence). The CDR3 extends over 15 amino acids.

The V call is TRBV18, the J call TRBJ1-1; possible D gene TRBD1, 6 bases. Germline V CDR1 and CDR2: KGHSH, LQKENI. The CDR3 length is 15 residues. V was pared by 3 bases and J by 2 bases, with 13 bases between. CDR3 bases: TGTGCCAGCTCACCTCCGGGCAGGGGAAACACTGAAGCTTTCTTT. Amino acid sequence: CASSPPGRGNTEAFF.

This rearrangement joins TRBV7-2 to TRBJ2-2, with TRBD1 matching over 7 bases. J lost 5 bases, V lost 4 bases, and 7 bases had no gene match. This CDR3 region has 15 residues. Germline V lookup: CDR1 SGHTA, CDR2 FQGNSA. CDR3: CASSSTGTETGELFF. CDR3 nucleotides: TGTGCCAGCAGCTCTACCGGGACAGAGACCGGGGAGCTGTTTTTT.

V is TRBV18 and J is TRBJ1-6; 10 bases match TRBD1. There are 14 residues in the CDR3. CDR1 is KGHSH, CDR2 LQKENI, per germline. Trimming removed 3 bases from V and 7 bases from J; junction bases left unmatched: 0. In nucleotides, the CDR3 is TGTGCCAGCTCACCGGGACAGGGGAATTCACCCCTCCACTTT. Its protein product is CASSPGQGNSPLHF.

The chain carries TRBV2 and TRBJ1-2, with 7 bases lining up with TRBD1. This CDR3 has 16 residues. V trimming: 1 base; J trimming: 3 bases; junction bases outside the gene matches: 8. CDR1 is SNHLY and CDR2 is FYNNEI in the germline V gene. This CDR3 is CASSEGRGQGDYGYTF. CDR3 DNA: TGTGCCAGCAGTGAAGGAAGGGGCCAGGGGGACTATGGCTACACCTTC.

This rearrangement joins TRBV4-1 to TRBJ2-7, with 7 bases identical to TRBD1. Germline CDR1 MGHRA, CDR2 YSYEKL. The V segment lost 6 bases and the J segment 3 bases; nucleotides outside the gene matches: 5. The CDR3 loop spans 13 amino acids. CDR3 nucleotide sequence: TGCGCCAGCAGTTCAGGGGGAGACTACGAGCAGTACTTC. This gives the protein CASSSGGDYEQYF.

This chain connects TRBV28 to TRBJ1-2, with no clear D. This CDR3 spans 13 amino acids. Looked up from germline, CDR1 is MDHEN and CDR2 is SYDVKM. V dropped 3 bases and J dropped 7 bases, with 12 bases sitting between them. The CDR3 loop reads CASSFFFSRGYTF. Here the CDR3 DNA reads TGTGCCAGCAGTTTTTTCTTCTCCCGTGGCTACACCTTC.

The rearrangement joins TRBV1 to TRBJ2-1; the D segment call TRBD2 is taken from the table without a DNA check. TRBV1 constitutes a pseudogene. This CDR3 region has 17 residues. The CDR3 protein is CTSSPSREQSSYNEQFF. The DNA of the CDR3 is TGCACCAGCAGCCCATCCCGGGAGCAGAGCTCCTACAATGAGCAGTTCTTC.

The chain employs TRBV7-3 and TRBJ2-1, with 8 bases aligning to TRBD2. Germline loops: CDR1 SGHTA, CDR2 FQGTGA. Trimming cost V 2 bases and J 2 bases; bases outside gene matches: 5. The CDR3 consists of 16 residues. The CDR3 DNA reads as TGTGCCAGCAGCTTAGATCCGGGAGGGCCCTACAATGAGCAGTTCTTC. It translates to CASSLDPGGPYNEQFF.